This passage covers 15 T cell receptor beta chains from one sample sequenced in a study of cytomegalovirus exposure and HLA in healthy donors. Amplification used 60 Vbeta primers and 13 Jbeta primers. Clones were read by immunoSEQ multiplex PCR, and TCRdb kept only the in-frame ones, dropping some. The sample lists roughly 150,000 clones, 70% to 90% occurring once. The sequenced material came from PBMCs. Receptors originate from a woman aged 18-29 years in good health and CMV-seronegative.

The J gene is TRBJ2-7, the V gene TRBV7-8, with unresolved D. CDR1 and CDR2 (germline): SGHVS, FQNEAQ. This CDR3 is built from 13 residues. V lost 10 bases to trimming and J lost 0 bases, with 13 bases between them. For the CDR3, the DNA is TGTGCCACCTGTGAGTGGAGCTCCTACGAGCAGTACTTC. Protein: CATCEWSSYEQYF.

This chain connects TRBV6-5 to TRBJ2-5; D remains unclear. From germline, CDR1 is MNHEY and CDR2 SVGAGI. Trimming took off 2 bases at V and 0 bases at J, with 7 bases between the two ends. The CDR3 loop spans 14 amino acids. CDR3 coding DNA: TGTGCCAGCAGTTACGGCCCATACCAAGAGACCCAGTACTTC. This codes for CASSYGPYQETQYF.

The V and J genes are TRBV27 and TRBJ1-6, with 7 positions matching TRBD1. The J segment lost 7 bases and the V segment lost 6 bases, leaving 6 bases of the junction unmatched. The CDR3 consists of 14 residues. Germline V lookup: CDR1 MNHEY, CDR2 SMNVEV (reference sequence). The CDR3, as DNA: TGTGCCAGCAGACAGGGGAGTGGGAATTCACCCCTCCACTTT. The encoded protein is CASRQGSGNSPLHF.

V is TRBV4-3 and J is TRBJ2-7; 7 nucleotides agree with TRBD1. The V and J ends lost 0 bases and 2 bases, in that order; junction bases with no gene match: 10. CDR1 is LGHNA, CDR2 YSLEER, per germline. The CDR3 sequence is 17 residues long. The CDR3 nucleotides read TGCGCCAGCAGCCAAGAAAGGGGGACAGATTACCCCTACGAGCAGTACTTC. Its protein product is CASSQERGTDYPYEQYF.

The chain links TRBV27 to TRBJ1-5; TRBD1 matches at 7 bases. CDR1 and CDR2 from the germline V gene are MNHEY and SMNVEV (reference sequence). The CDR3 sequence is 13 residues long. Trimming cost V 4 bases and J 6 bases; bases outside gene matches: 3. The DNA of the CDR3 is TGTGCCAGCAGTTCCTACAGGGGTCAGCCCCAGCATTTT. Residues: CASSSYRGQPQHF.

V gene TRBV6-6 combines with J gene TRBJ1-2, with D uncertain. The germline V and J ends were trimmed by 0 bases and 0 bases, with 8 bases remaining between them. The CDR3 spans 15 residues. Germline CDR1 is MNHNY and CDR2 is SVGAGI (reference sequence). The CDR3 DNA reads TGTGCCAGCAGTTACTCCCCAGTTTCTAACTATGGCTACACCTTC. It translates to CASSYSPVSNYGYTF.

The CDR3 loop is CASSFDRGETQYF. The CDR3 nucleotides are TGTGCCAGCAGCTTTGACAGGGGTGAGACCCAGTACTTC. This chain joins TRBV7-2 and TRBJ2-5; 8 bases are a match to TRBD1. The CDR3 runs to 13 residues. V gave up 3 bases and J gave up 5 bases; unmatched junction bases: 2. CDR1 and CDR2 (germline): SGHTA, FQGNSA.

In its sample, this clone was seen a few times. The V gene is TRBV5-4, the J gene TRBJ1-2; 9 positions agree with TRBD1. Germline assignment: CDR1 SGHNT and CDR2 YYREEE (reference sequence). With 2 bases clipped from V and 0 bases from J, the junction kept 2 bases outside the gene matches. CDR3 size: 15 residues. The CDR3 DNA reads TGTGCCAGCAGCTTTGGACAGGGGTCTAACTATGGCTACACCTTC. This encodes CASSFGQGSNYGYTF. Using reference TRBV5-4 and TRBJ1-2 for the parts outside the CDR3, the full variable domain is ETGVTQSPTHLIKTRGQQVTLRCSSQSGHNTVSWYQQALGQGPQFIFQYYREEENGRGNFPPRFSGLQFPNYSSELNVNALELDDSALYLCASSFGQGSNYGYTFGSGTRLTVV.

The chain recombines TRBV2 with TRBJ1-5, with TRBD1 matching over 7 bases. The junction had 10 bases not matched to a gene; V was cut back by 8 bases and J by 0 bases. The CDR3 spans 16 residues. CDR1 SNHLY and CDR2 FYNNEI come from the germline V gene. CDR3 in amino acids: CASSMEGQPSNQPQHF. CDR3 coding DNA: TGTGCCAGCTCGATGGAGGGACAGCCTAGCAATCAGCCCCAGCATTTT.

The J gene is TRBJ2-6, the V gene TRBV7-9, with 7 bases matching TRBD1. This CDR3 region has 15 residues. Germline V gene data show CDR1 as SEHNR and CDR2 as FQNEAQ (reference sequence). The junction had 5 bases not matched to a gene; V was cut back by 5 bases and J by 4 bases. Written as DNA, the CDR3 is TGTGCCAGCAGCCCACAGGGGAGAGGGGCCAACGTCCTGACTTTC. Protein: CASSPQGRGANVLTF. Based on the CDR3 plus reference TRBV7-9 and TRBJ2-6, the full variable domain is DTGVSQNPRHKITKRGQNVTFRCDPISEHNRLYWYRQTLGQGPEFLTYFQNEAQLEKSRLLSDRFSAERPKGSFSTLEIQRTEQGDSAMYLCASSPQGRGANVLTFGAGSRLTVL.

The chain recombines TRBV28 with TRBJ1-5, with 7 bases lining up with TRBD1. Germline CDR1 and CDR2: MDHEN and SYDVKM. The junction had 8 bases not matched to a gene; V was cut back by 6 bases and J by 6 bases. The CDR3 covers 14 residues. Written as DNA, the CDR3 is TGTGCCAGCAGATTAGAAGGGGGCAGTCAGCCCCAGCATTTT. It yields the protein CASRLEGGSQPQHF.

J is TRBJ2-2 and V is TRBV2, with no clear D. This CDR3 is 13 amino acids long. Between the trimmed V and J ends, which lost 5 bases and 8 bases, there was a span of 12 bases. Germline V gene lookup returns CDR1 SNHLY and CDR2 FYNNEI. This chain's CDR3 is CASSNHRTGELFF. CDR3 nucleotide sequence: TGTGCCAGCAGTAACCACAGAACGGGGGAGCTGTTTTTT.

This clone was seen a handful of times. The J gene is TRBJ2-2, the V gene TRBV9; 8 positions match TRBD2. Germline V CDR1 and CDR2: SGDLS, YYNGEE. The trim removed 3 bases at V and 5 bases at J, leaving 12 bases unmatched. The CDR3 is made up of 17 amino acids. The DNA for the CDR3 is TGTGCCAGCAGCGCCTATTGGACTAGCCGGTCGACCGGGGAGCTGTTTTTT. Translation: CASSAYWTSRSTGELFF.

The rearrangement links TRBV10-3 to TRBJ2-3; possibly TRBD2 for D (5 bases). The CDR3 consists of 14 residues. Germline V gives CDR1 ENHRY, CDR2 SYGVKD. The V gene lost 4 bases and the J gene lost 6 bases, with 14 bases spanning the gap. Written as DNA, the CDR3 is TGTGCCATCAGTGCCCGGGATCCTCAGGATACGCAGTATTTT. It is translated as CAISARDPQDTQYF.

The chain employs TRBV19 and TRBJ1-6; TRBD1 is a possible D gene (5 bases). The germline gives CDR1 LNHDA, CDR2 SQIVND (reference sequence). Trimming removed 10 bases from V and 3 bases from J, with 22 bases in between. This CDR3 is 17 amino acids long. CDR3 protein: CAILLTVSHLYNSPLHF. The CDR3 DNA sequence: TGTGCCATCCTCCTGACAGTATCCCACCTCTATAATTCACCCCTCCACTTT.